A single sample gave rise to the 32 T cell receptor beta chains below, sequenced in a study of Ad26.COV2.S vaccination and SARS-CoV-2 variants. Noted treatment: around 19 received Ad26.COV2.S at low or high dose, single or two shots; about 5 received placebo; per-sample allocation not given. Material that was analyzed had been drawn on day 63 after the first vaccine or placebo injection. Profiling relied on immunoSEQ multiplex PCR, and the TCRdb table lists in-frame clones only, not all of them. The table lists 450,000 to 550,000 clones, nearly 90% of them singletons. The specimen was peripheral blood, collected in a trial of Ad26.COV2.S vaccine versus placebo. Every receptor here comes from a person between 18 and 60 years old who received the Ad26.COV2.S COVID-19 vaccine or a placebo.

The V call is TRBV2, the J call TRBJ2-3; TRBD1 is a possible D gene (5 bases). Germline-derived CDR1 and CDR2 are SNHLY and FYNNEI. The CDR3 runs 16 residues. Trimming took off 4 bases at V and 0 bases at J, with 14 bases between the two ends. The CDR3 is CASSARQTSSTDTQYF. The CDR3 DNA is TGTGCCAGCAGTGCCCGACAGACATCTAGCACAGATACGCAGTATTTT.

J is TRBJ1-1 and V is TRBV27; D uncertain. The ends were cut back, 1 base at V and 6 bases at J, with 12 bases in the middle. The germline CDR1 and CDR2 sequences are MNHEY and SMNVEV (reference sequence). The CDR3 is 14 amino acids. Here the CDR3 DNA reads TGTGCCAGCAGTTTATTTCCGGAGTTGGCTGAAGCTTTCTTT. This codes for CASSLFPELAEAFF.

This rearrangement joins TRBV5-1 to TRBJ1-1; D call uncertain. Germline V gene lookup returns CDR1 SGHRS and CDR2 YFSETQ. Between the trimmed V and J ends, which lost 1 base and 4 bases, there was a span of 11 bases. The CDR3 covers 14 residues. The chain's CDR3 is CASSLTGGPTEAFF. Here the CDR3 DNA reads TGCGCCAGCAGCTTGACTGGAGGGCCCACTGAAGCTTTCTTT.

Remarks on this clone: Additional DNA sequences in this sample encode the identical CDR3. V gene TRBV4-3 combines with J gene TRBJ1-2; 7 bases line up with TRBD1. There are 13 residues in the CDR3. Germline V gene lookup returns CDR1 LGHNA and CDR2 YSLEER. J gave up 5 bases and V 4 bases, and 4 bases lay outside the gene matches. The CDR3 nucleotides are TGCGCCAGCAGCCGGGACAGTAATTATGGCTACACCTTC. This sequence encodes CASSRDSNYGYTF.

The CDR3 nucleotides are TGTGCCAGCAGTCCTAGCCCTTGGGGGTCACCCCTCCACTTT. Translated: CASSPSPWGSPLHF. V and J are TRBV6-5 and TRBJ1-6; possible D gene TRBD1, 5 bases. The CDR3 is 14 amino acids. The V end lost 5 bases, the J end lost 10 bases, and 15 bases lay between the germline ends. Looked up from germline, CDR1 is MNHEY and CDR2 is SVGAGI.

This clone was observed once. The gene calls are TRBV7-8 and TRBJ1-5; D is unclear. The germline V and J ends were trimmed by 3 bases and 1 base, with 10 bases remaining between them. The germline CDR1 and CDR2 sequences are SGHVS and FQNEAQ. CDR3 length equals 15 residues. DNA of the CDR3: TGTGCCAGCAGCTTTGTTGAGGGCAGCAATCAGCCCCAGCATTTT. Translation gives CASSFVEGSNQPQHF.

The sample holds a few counts of this clone. The rearrangement links TRBV27 to TRBJ1-2; 7 bases match TRBD1. The ends lost 5 bases at V and 6 bases at J; junction bases unmatched: 21. The CDR3 has 18 residues. The germline V gene encodes CDR1 MNHEY and CDR2 SMNVEV (reference sequence). The CDR3 bases are TGTGCCAGCAGTCCTCTAATATTAAAGCCGACAGGGAGGCATGGCTACACCTTC. Translation: CASSPLILKPTGRHGYTF.

The chain uses TRBV2 and TRBJ1-1; perhaps TRBD1 as D (6 bases). V shed 6 bases and J shed 7 bases, with 9 bases lying between them. CDR3 length: 11 residues. The germline V gene encodes CDR1 SNHLY and CDR2 FYNNEI. The chain's CDR3 is CASRGAFEAFF. The CDR3 DNA is TGTGCCAGCAGGGGGGCTTTTGAAGCTTTCTTT.

The chain has TRBV13 and TRBJ1-1; D gene uncertain. This CDR3 has 12 residues. Trimming left V 5 bases short and J 7 bases short, with 11 bases between. The germline V gene has CDR1 PRHDT and CDR2 FYEKMQ (reference sequence). This chain's CDR3 is CASSIRAGEAFF. The CDR3 nucleotides read TGTGCCAGCAGCATCCGGGCCGGTGAAGCTTTCTTT.

The chain combines TRBV18 with TRBJ1-1; the D gene is possibly TRBD1 (5 bases). V was clipped by 0 bases and J by 10 bases, with 12 bases between them. Germline CDR1 reads KGHSH; CDR2 reads LQKENI. This CDR3 comprises 13 residues. Here the CDR3 DNA reads TGTGCCAGCTCACCACCGACGGAGGGGAGAGCTTTCTTT. Translation gives CASSPPTEGRAFF.

This chain links TRBV28 with TRBJ2-7; 9 bases map to TRBD2. Germline values: CDR1 MDHEN, CDR2 SYDVKM. Unmatched junction bases numbered 11, after V lost 10 bases and J lost 1 base. CDR3 length equals 15 residues. This chain's CDR3 is CATHPGLAFSYEQYF. CDR3 nucleotides: TGTGCCACTCACCCGGGACTAGCTTTTTCCTACGAGCAGTACTTC.

V and J are TRBV19 and TRBJ2-1, with TRBD2 identical over 7 bases. This CDR3 has 14 residues. CDR1 and CDR2 (germline): LNHDA, SQIVND (reference sequence). J was trimmed by 1 base and V by 7 bases; bases with no gene match: 4. CDR3 DNA sequence: TGTGCCAGTAATGAGCGGGGTTCCTACAATGAGCAGTTCTTC. Translating it yields CASNERGSYNEQFF.

The rearrangement joins TRBV11-2 to TRBJ2-3; D unresolved. V was cut by 2 bases and J by 5 bases, with 5 bases left in between. Germline V gene data show CDR1 as SGHAT and CDR2 as FQNNGV. There are 12 residues in the CDR3. CDR3 DNA sequence: TGTGCCAGCAGCTTAAATGGAGATACGCAGTATTTT. Its protein product is CASSLNGDTQYF.

This clone has more than one count but fewer than ten. This chain links TRBV28 with TRBJ2-2; D unclear. CDR1 and CDR2 from the germline V gene are MDHEN and SYDVKM. The V gene lost 2 bases and the J gene lost 4 bases, with 8 bases spanning the gap. The CDR3 covers 14 residues. This CDR3 reads CASSLHATTGELFF. CDR3 DNA sequence: TGTGCCAGCAGTTTACACGCCACCACCGGGGAGCTGTTTTTT.

The chain combines TRBV18 with TRBJ2-7; D is possibly TRBD1 (6 bases). V was pared by 4 bases and J by 0 bases, with 19 bases between. From germline, CDR1 is KGHSH and CDR2 LQKENI. The CDR3 extends over 17 amino acids. The CDR3, as DNA: TGTGCCAGCTCACAGGGACAACAGGGCTCGAGCTCCTACGAGCAGTACTTC. Encoded protein: CASSQGQQGSSSYEQYF.

This chain connects TRBV5-4 to TRBJ2-1; 7 positions agree with TRBD1. CDR1 and CDR2 (germline): SGHNT, YYREEE (reference sequence). The CDR3 contains 14 residues. V was clipped by 0 bases and J by 10 bases; unmatched bases: 7. CDR3 loop: CASSLEQGIGEQFF. The CDR3 DNA reads TGTGCCAGCAGCTTGGAACAGGGGATAGGAGAGCAGTTCTTC.

CDR3 residues: CAAGEGGQDDSNQPQHF. In nucleotides, the CDR3 is TGTGCCGCGGGGGAGGGTGGGCAAGATGATAGCAATCAGCCCCAGCATTTT. V is TRBV24-1 and J is TRBJ1-5, with TRBD1 as a possible D gene (5 bases). In germline, CDR1 is KGHDR, CDR2 SFDVKD. Deletions cut 12 bases from V and 0 bases from J, with 23 bases between. The CDR3 length is 17 residues.

This sequence joins TRBV14 and TRBJ2-1; the D is unclear. V dropped 0 bases and J dropped 2 bases, with 14 bases sitting between them. The CDR3 is made up of 17 amino acids. CDR1 is SGHDN and CDR2 is FVKESK in the germline V gene. The CDR3 here is CASSQEMRGKTYNEQFF. CDR3 bases: TGTGCCAGCAGCCAAGAGATGCGAGGAAAAACCTACAATGAGCAGTTCTTC.

This chain uses TRBV29-1 with TRBJ2-5; D may be TRBD1 or TRBD2 (5 bases each). CDR3 length: 13 amino acids. The germline CDR1 and CDR2 sequences are SQVTM and ANQGSEA. V was shortened by 6 bases and J by 2 bases, with 13 bases between the two germline ends. CDR3 amino acids: CSVGTGPQETQYF. The CDR3 region has the DNA TGCAGCGTGGGGACCGGACCACAAGAGACCCAGTACTTC.

This rearrangement joins TRBV7-6 to TRBJ2-7, with 9 bases that match TRBD1. Losses at the gene ends were 5 bases for V and 6 bases for J; bases not matched to a gene: 8. The germline gives CDR1 SGHVS, CDR2 FNYEAQ. This CDR3 has 14 amino acids. CDR3 DNA sequence: TGTGCCAGCAGCCAGGGACAGGGTTTGGGCGAGCAGTACTTC. It specifies CASSQGQGLGEQYF.

This sequence joins TRBV29-1 and TRBJ2-5; possible D gene TRBD1, 5 bases. Trimming took off 7 bases at V and 1 base at J, with 13 bases between the two ends. Germline V CDR1 and CDR2: SQVTM, ANQGSEA. The CDR3 runs 13 residues. This CDR3 reads CSGGPAIQETQYF. CDR3 DNA sequence: TGCAGCGGGGGCCCAGCGATCCAAGAGACCCAGTACTTC.

The V call is TRBV11-2, the J call TRBJ1-1; D unclear. The V and J ends lost 5 bases and 5 bases respectively, with 12 bases between them. CDR1 and CDR2 (germline): SGHAT, FQNNGV. This CDR3 has 13 amino acids. The CDR3: CASSVGVTTEAFF. CDR3 sequence (DNA): TGTGCCAGCAGCGTCGGGGTAACGACTGAAGCTTTCTTT.

J is TRBJ1-1 and V is TRBV10-3; D gene unclear. The V end lost 0 bases, the J end lost 1 base, and 9 bases lay between the germline ends. There are 15 residues in the CDR3. Germline CDR1 reads ENHRY; CDR2 reads SYGVKD. This chain's CDR3 is CAISESGSWNTEAFF. CDR3 nucleotides: TGTGCCATCAGTGAGTCGGGCAGTTGGAACACTGAAGCTTTCTTT.

The chain carries TRBV29-1 and TRBJ2-5, with D perhaps TRBD2 (6 bases). CDR3 length equals 16 residues. CDR1 is SQVTM, CDR2 ANQGSEA, per germline. The V and J ends lost 8 bases and 1 base respectively, with 23 bases between them. The CDR3: CSTDGGEPQLQETQYF. CDR3 coding DNA: TGCAGCACTGATGGCGGGGAGCCCCAGCTCCAAGAGACCCAGTACTTC.

CDR3 amino acids: CASSTGGGTPNTGELFF. The CDR3 region has the DNA TGTGCCAGCAGCACCGGCGGCGGGACGCCGAACACCGGGGAGCTGTTTTTT. The rearrangement links TRBV7-9 to TRBJ2-2; D possibly corresponds to TRBD2 (6 bases). CDR1 is SEHNR, CDR2 FQNEAQ, per germline (reference sequence). Trimming left V 5 bases short and J 0 bases short, with 16 bases between. The CDR3 is made up of 17 amino acids.

The chain recombines TRBV6-2 or TRBV6-3 with TRBJ1-6, with D unresolved. Germline CDR1 reads MNHEY; CDR2 reads SVGEGT. This CDR3 contains 16 residues. V lost 6 bases, J lost 2 bases, and 14 bases lay in between. Here the CDR3 reads CASSRSQFTYNSPLHF. The DNA of the CDR3 is TGTGCCAGCAGCCGGAGTCAATTCACCTATAATTCACCCCTCCACTTT.

This clone was found once. The chain has TRBV2 and TRBJ2-3, with D perhaps TRBD2 (5 bases). Germline assignment: CDR1 SNHLY and CDR2 FYNNEI. The CDR3 spans 15 residues. V shed 5 bases and J shed 2 bases, with 14 bases lying between them. This chain's CDR3 is CASSPSGANTDTQYF. CDR3 DNA: TGTGCCAGCAGTCCCAGCGGAGCAAACACAGATACGCAGTATTTT.

A single count supports this clone. The chain combines TRBV5-1 with TRBJ2-7; 13 positions match TRBD2. The germline CDR1 and CDR2 sequences are SGHRS and YFSETQ. The CDR3 has 16 residues. The J segment lost 6 bases and the V segment lost 4 bases, leaving 10 bases of the junction unmatched. Here the CDR3 reads CASSGGTSGTGGEQYF. The CDR3 DNA reads TGCGCCAGCAGCGGAGGGACTAGCGGGACCGGCGGCGAGCAGTACTTC.

This chain uses TRBV7-2 with TRBJ1-6; D possibly corresponds to TRBD1 (5 bases). V was trimmed by 7 bases and J by 6 bases, leaving 19 bases between them. Germline CDR1 reads SGHTA; CDR2 reads FQGNSA. The CDR3 has 16 amino acids. Written as DNA, the CDR3 is TGTGCCAGCATCCCGGGGATAGGGACGCTTAATTCACCCCTCCACTTT. This translates into CASIPGIGTLNSPLHF. The variable domain in full, completed from reference TRBV7-2 and TRBJ1-6, reads GAGVSQSPSNKVTEKGKDVELRCDPISGHTALYWYRQSLGQGLEFLIYFQGNSAPDKSGLPSDRFSAERTGGSVSTLTIQRTQQEDSAVYLCASIPGIGTLNSPLHFGNGTRLTVT.

This clone turned up a few times. The V and J genes are TRBV18 and TRBJ2-5, with D unclear. The CDR3 loop spans 13 amino acids. Per the germline V gene, CDR1 is KGHSH and CDR2 is LQKENI. V was trimmed by 3 bases and J by 2 bases, leaving 7 bases between them. In DNA, the CDR3 is TGTGCCAGCTCACCCACCAATCAAGAGACCCAGTACTTC. This encodes CASSPTNQETQYF.

This clone is a singleton in its sample. Other DNA sequences in this sample translate to the same CDR3. The V and J genes are TRBV20-1 and TRBJ1-2; D uncertain. The V end was cut by 3 bases, the J end by 4 bases, with 6 bases between. Germline V gives CDR1 DFQATT, CDR2 SNEGSKA (reference sequence). This CDR3 spans 11 amino acids. The CDR3 nucleotides are TGCAGTGCTAGGGGCGGCTATGGCTACACCTTC. This codes for CSARGGYGYTF.

The chain recombines TRBV28 with TRBJ1-4; perhaps TRBD1 as D (5 bases). The CDR3 has 12 amino acids. V was pared by 10 bases and J by 3 bases, with 9 bases between. Germline V gives CDR1 MDHEN, CDR2 SYDVKM. CDR3 bases: TGTGCCACAGGGATTCCTAATGAAAAACTGTTTTTT. This codes for CATGIPNEKLFF.